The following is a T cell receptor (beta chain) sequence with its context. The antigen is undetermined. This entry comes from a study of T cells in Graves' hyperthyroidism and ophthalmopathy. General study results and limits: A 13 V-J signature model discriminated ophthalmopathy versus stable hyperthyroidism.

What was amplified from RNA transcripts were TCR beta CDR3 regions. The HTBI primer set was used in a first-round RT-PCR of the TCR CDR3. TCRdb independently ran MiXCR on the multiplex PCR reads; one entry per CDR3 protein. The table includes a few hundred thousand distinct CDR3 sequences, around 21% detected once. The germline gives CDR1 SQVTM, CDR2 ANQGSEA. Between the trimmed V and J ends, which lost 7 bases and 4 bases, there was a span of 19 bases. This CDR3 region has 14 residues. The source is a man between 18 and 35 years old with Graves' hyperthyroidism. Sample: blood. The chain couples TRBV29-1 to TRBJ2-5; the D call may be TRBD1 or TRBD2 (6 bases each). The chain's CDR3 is CSALGWGALETQYF. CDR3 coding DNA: TGCAGCGCCCTCGGGTGGGGGGCCCTAGAGACCCAGTACTTC.